Sequencing of this T cell receptor beta chain was carried out in a study of OX40 agonist ivuxolimab in advanced cancers. Measured with immunoSEQ multiplex PCR; TCRdb has only the in-frame clones, and not every one. This sample yields about 32,000 clones, of which more than 80% are seen a single time; roughly a fifth belongs to the top ten. In regard to this clone: The antigen is unknown.

General study points: In CD8+ T cells, expanded clones were on average more numerous than in CD4+.

The CDR3 spans 16 residues. Unmatched junction bases numbered 11, after V lost 4 bases and J lost 5 bases. Looked up from germline, CDR1 is LNHDA and CDR2 is SQIVND (reference sequence). V usage is TRBV19 and J usage is TRBJ2-7; 10 nucleotides agree with TRBD2. Sequenced material: CD4+ or CD8+ T cells sorted from blood, taken in a trial of the OX40 agonist ivuxolimab. The TCR sequence derives from an adult with an advanced solid tumor such as melanoma, head and neck, liver or kidney cancer. The CDR3 spells CASSTQSGRAQDEQYF. CDR3 bases: TGTGCCAGTAGTACCCAAAGCGGGAGGGCCCAGGACGAGCAGTACTTC.